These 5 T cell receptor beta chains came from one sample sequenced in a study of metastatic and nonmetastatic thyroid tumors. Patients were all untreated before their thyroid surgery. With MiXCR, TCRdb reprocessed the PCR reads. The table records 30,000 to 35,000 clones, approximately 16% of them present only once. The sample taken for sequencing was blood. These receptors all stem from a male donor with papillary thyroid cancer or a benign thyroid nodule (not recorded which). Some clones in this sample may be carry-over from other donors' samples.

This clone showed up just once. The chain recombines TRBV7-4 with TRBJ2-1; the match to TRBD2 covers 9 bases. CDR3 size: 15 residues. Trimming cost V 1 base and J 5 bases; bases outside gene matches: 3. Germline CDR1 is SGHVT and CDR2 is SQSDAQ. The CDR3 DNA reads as TGTGCCAGCAGCTTAGTGGCTAGCGGGAACAATGAGCAGTTCTTC. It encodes CASSLVASGNNEQFF.

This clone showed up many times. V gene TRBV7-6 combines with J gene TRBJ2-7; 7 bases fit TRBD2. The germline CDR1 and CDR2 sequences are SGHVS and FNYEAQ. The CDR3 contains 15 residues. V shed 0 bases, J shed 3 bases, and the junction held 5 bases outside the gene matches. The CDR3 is CASSLARRGSYEQYF. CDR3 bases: TGTGCCAGCAGCTTAGCGCGGCGGGGGAGCTACGAGCAGTACTTC.

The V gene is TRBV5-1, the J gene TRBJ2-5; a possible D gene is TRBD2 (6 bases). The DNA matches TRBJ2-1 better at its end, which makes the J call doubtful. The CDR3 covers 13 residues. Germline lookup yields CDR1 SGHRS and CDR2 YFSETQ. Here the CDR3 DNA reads TGCGCCAGCAGCTCGGGACTCCGCAATGAGCAGTTCTTC. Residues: CASSSGLRNEQFF.

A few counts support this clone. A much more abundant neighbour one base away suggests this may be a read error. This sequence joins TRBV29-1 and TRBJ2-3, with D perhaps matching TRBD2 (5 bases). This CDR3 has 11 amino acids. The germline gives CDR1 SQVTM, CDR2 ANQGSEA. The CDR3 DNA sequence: TGCACCGGAGCGGGCACAGATACGCAGTATTTT. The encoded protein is CTGAGTDTQYF.

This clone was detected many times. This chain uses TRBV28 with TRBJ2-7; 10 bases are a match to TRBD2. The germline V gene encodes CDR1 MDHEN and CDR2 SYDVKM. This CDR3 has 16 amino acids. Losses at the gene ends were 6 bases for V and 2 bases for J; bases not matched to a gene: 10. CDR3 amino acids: CASSWAASGSAYEQYF. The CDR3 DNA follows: TGTGCCAGCAGCTGGGCCGCTAGCGGGAGCGCCTACGAGCAGTACTTC.